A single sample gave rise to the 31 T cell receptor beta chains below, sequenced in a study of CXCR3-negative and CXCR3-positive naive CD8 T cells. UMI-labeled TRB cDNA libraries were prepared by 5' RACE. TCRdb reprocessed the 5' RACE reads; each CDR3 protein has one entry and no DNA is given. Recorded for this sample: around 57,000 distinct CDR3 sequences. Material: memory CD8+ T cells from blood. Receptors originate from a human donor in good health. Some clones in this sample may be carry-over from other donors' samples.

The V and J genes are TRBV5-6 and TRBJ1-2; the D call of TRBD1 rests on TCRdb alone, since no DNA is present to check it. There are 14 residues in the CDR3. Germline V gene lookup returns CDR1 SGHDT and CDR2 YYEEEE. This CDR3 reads CASSLSGTVEGYTF. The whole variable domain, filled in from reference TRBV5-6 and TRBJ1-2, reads DAGVTQSPTHLIKTRGQQVTLRCSPKSGHDTVSWYQQALGQGPQFIFQYYEEEERQRGNFPDRFSGHQFPNYSSELNVNALLLGDSALYLCASSLSGTVEGYTFGSGTRLTVV.

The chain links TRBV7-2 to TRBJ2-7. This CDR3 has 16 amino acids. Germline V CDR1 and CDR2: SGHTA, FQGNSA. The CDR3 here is CASSSSGSLSSYEQYF.

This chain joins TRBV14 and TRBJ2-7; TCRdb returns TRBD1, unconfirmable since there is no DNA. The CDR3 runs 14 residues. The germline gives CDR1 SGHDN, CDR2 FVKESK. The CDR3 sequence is CASSQAGAVYEQYF.

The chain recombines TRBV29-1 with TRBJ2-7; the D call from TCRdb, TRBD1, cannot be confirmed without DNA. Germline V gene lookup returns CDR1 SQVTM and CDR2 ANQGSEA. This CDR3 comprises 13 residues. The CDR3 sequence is CSVGDPSLHEQYF.

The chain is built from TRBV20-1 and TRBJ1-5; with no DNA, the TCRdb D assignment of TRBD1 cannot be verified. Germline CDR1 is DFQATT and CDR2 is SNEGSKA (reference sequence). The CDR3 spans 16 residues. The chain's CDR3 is CSARDLWGDSNQPQHF.

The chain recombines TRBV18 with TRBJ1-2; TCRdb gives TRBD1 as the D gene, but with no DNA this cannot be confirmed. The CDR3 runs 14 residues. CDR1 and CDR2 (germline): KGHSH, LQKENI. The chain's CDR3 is CASSPNRGMDGYTF.

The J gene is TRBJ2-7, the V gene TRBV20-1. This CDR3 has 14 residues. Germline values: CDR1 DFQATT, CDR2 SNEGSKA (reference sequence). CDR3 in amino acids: CSARLLAGGYEQYF.

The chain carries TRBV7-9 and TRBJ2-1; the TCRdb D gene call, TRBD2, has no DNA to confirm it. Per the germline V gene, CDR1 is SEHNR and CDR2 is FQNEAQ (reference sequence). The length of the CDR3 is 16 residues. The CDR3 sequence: CASSQGLGGLDNEQFF.

Here the CDR3 reads CSVPRADVVGYTF. This chain uses TRBV29-1 with TRBJ1-2; there is no DNA to check the TCRdb D call of TRBD1. The CDR3 extends over 13 amino acids. Germline assignment: CDR1 SQVTM and CDR2 ANQGSEA.

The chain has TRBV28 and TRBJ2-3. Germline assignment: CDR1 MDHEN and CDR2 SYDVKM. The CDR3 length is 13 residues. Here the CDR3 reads CASTDQGTDTQYF.

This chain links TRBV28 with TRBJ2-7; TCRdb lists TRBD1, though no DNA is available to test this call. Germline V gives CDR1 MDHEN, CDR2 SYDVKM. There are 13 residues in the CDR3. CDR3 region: CASSRGLSYEQYF.

CDR3 sequence reads: CASRALGQPYEQYF. This chain uses TRBV2 with TRBJ2-7. Germline values: CDR1 SNHLY, CDR2 FYNNEI. CDR3 length: 14 residues.

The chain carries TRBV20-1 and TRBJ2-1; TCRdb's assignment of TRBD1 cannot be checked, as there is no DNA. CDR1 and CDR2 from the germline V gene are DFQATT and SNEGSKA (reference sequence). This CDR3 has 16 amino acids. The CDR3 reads CSARDTGDYFYNEQFF.

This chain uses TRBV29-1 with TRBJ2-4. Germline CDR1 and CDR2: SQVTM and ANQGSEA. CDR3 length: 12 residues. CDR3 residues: CSGTTEKNIQYF.

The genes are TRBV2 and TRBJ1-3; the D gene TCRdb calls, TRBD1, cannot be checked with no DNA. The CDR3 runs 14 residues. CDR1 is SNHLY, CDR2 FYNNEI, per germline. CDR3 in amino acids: CASSSTVSGNTIYF.

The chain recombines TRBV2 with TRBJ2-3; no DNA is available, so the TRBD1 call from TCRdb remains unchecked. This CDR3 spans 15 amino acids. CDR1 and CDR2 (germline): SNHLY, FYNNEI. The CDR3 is CASRMTATSTDTQYF.

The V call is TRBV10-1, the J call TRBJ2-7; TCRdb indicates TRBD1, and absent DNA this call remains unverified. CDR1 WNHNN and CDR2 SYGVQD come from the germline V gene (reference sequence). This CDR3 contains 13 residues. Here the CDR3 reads CASSEGASYEQYF.

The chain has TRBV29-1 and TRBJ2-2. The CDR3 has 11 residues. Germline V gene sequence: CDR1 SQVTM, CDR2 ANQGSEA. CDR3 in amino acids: CSVDRKGELFF.

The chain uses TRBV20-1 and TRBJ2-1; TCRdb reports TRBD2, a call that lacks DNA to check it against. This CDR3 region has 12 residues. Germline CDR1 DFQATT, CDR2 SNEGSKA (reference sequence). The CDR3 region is CSARTLGNEQFF.

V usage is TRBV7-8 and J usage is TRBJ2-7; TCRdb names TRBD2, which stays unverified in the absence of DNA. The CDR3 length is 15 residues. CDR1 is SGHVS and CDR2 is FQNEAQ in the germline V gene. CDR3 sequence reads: CASSLAGLGSYEQYF. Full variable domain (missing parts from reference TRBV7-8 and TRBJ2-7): GAGVSQSPRYKVAKRGQDVALRCDPISGHVSLFWYQQALGQGPEFLTYFQNEAQLDKSGLPSDRFFAERPEGSVSTLKIQRTQQEDSAVYLCASSLAGLGSYEQYFGPGTRLTVT.

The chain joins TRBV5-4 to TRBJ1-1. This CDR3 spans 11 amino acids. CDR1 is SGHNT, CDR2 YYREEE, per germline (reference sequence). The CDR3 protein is CASSLGAEAFF. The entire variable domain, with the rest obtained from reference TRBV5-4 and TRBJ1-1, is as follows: ETGVTQSPTHLIKTRGQQVTLRCSSQSGHNTVSWYQQALGQGPQFIFQYYREEENGRGNFPPRFSGLQFPNYSSELNVNALELDDSALYLCASSLGAEAFFGQGTRLTVV.

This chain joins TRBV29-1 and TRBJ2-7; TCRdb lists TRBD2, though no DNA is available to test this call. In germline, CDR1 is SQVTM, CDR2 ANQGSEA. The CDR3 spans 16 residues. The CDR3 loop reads CSVDGTSGSQPYEQYF.

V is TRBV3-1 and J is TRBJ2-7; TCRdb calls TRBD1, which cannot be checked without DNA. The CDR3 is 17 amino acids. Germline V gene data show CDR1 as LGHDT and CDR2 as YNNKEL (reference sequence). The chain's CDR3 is CASSPPEGSLTFYEQYF.

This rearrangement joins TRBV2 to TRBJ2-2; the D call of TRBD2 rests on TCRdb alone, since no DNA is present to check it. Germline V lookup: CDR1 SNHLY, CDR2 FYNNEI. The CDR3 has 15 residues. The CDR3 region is CASRSSGGNTGELFF.

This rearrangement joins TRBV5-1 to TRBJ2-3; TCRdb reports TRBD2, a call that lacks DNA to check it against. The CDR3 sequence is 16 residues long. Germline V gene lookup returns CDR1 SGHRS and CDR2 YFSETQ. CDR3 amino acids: CASRDQRPFSTDTQYF.

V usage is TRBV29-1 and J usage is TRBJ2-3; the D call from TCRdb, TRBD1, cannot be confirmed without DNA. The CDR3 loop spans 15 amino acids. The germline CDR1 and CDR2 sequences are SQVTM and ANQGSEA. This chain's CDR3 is CSVGHGQKRTDTQYF.

The CDR3 reads CASSLGDFAASYEQYF. The chain employs TRBV5-1 and TRBJ2-7; lacking DNA, the TRBD2 call made by TCRdb goes unchecked. Germline assignment: CDR1 SGHRS and CDR2 YFSETQ. This CDR3 region has 16 residues.

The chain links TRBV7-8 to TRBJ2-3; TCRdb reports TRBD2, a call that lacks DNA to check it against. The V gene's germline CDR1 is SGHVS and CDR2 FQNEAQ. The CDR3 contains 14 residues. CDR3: CASSSAGGTDTQYF.

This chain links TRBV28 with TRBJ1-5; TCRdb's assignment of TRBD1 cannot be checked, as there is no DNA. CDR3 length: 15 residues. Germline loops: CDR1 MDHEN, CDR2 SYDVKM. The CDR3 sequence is CASSTDRDGNQPQHF.

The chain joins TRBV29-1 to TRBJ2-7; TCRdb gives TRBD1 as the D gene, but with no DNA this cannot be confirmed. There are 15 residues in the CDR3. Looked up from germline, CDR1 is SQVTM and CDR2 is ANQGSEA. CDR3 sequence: CSVINRDTFSYEQYF.

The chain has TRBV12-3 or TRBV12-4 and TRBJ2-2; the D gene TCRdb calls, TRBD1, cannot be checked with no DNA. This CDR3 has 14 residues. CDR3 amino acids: CASSGTANTGELFF.